This TCR beta chain was sequenced in a study of T cell responses to AZD1222 COVID-19 vaccine. Sequencing was performed with immunoSEQ multiplex PCR; in TCRdb, only in-frame clones are kept and a portion is missing. The data contain 60,000 to 85,000 clones, about 85% of them singletons. The CDR3 runs 12 residues. V was clipped by 0 bases and J by 7 bases, with 7 bases between them. Germline V gives CDR1 LGHNT, CDR2 FRNRAP. Study-level points and caveats: At 160-218 and 743-854, vaccine-associated CD4 TCRs were dominant, and they spanned spike.

Comments on this clone: Antigen specificity is unknown.

The V call is TRBV12-5, the J call TRBJ2-7; D gene unclear. Here the sequenced sample was peripheral blood, taken on day 0 of AZD1222 vaccination. The clonotype was recovered from an adult in good health. The CDR3 is CASGLVDGEQYF. The DNA for the CDR3 is TGTGCTAGTGGTTTGGTTGATGGGGAGCAGTACTTC.